Listed here are 25 T cell receptor beta chains from one sample, sequenced in a study of shared clonotypes between healthy human individuals. TCRdb's copy holds only in-frame clones and misses some; the assay was immunoSEQ multiplex PCR. This table holds about a million clones, 60% to 85% found once. The specimen was memory CD4+ T cells from PBMCs. Subset meaning: CD45RA-negative fraction. These receptors originate from a man between 18 and 35 years old in good health. Some clones in this sample may be carry-over from other donors' samples.

The gene calls are TRBV5-1 and TRBJ2-5; D not resolved. The ends were cut back, 4 bases at V and 2 bases at J, with 15 bases in the middle. The germline CDR1 and CDR2 sequences are SGHRS and YFSETQ. The CDR3 covers 15 residues. CDR3 coding DNA: TGCGCCAGCAGCCCTAACCCCGGGCCGCAAGAGACCCAGTACTTC. This encodes CASSPNPGPQETQYF.

CDR3 bases: TGTGCCAGCAGCTTAGACAGCGAGCAGTACTTC. This codes for CASSLDSEQYF. This chain connects TRBV7-2 to TRBJ2-7; D unresolved. The CDR3 length is 11 residues. Deletions cut 1 base from V and 6 bases from J, with 4 bases between. The germline V gene has CDR1 SGHTA and CDR2 FQGNSA. Complete variable domain (other parts from reference TRBV7-2 and TRBJ2-7): GAGVSQSPSNKVTEKGKDVELRCDPISGHTALYWYRQSLGQGLEFLIYFQGNSAPDKSGLPSDRFSAERTGGSVSTLTIQRTQQEDSAVYLCASSLDSEQYFGPGTRLTVT.

The rearrangement joins TRBV27 to TRBJ1-2, with unresolved D. CDR1 is MNHEY and CDR2 is SMNVEV in the germline V gene (reference sequence). The CDR3 has 14 amino acids. V lost 6 bases, J lost 0 bases, and 11 bases lay in between. In DNA form, the CDR3 reads TGTGCCAGCAGGCAGTGGGGATCTAACTATGGCTACACCTTC. It specifies CASRQWGSNYGYTF.

This sequence joins TRBV12-5 and TRBJ1-1; D perhaps matches TRBD1 (6 bases). Germline CDR1 and CDR2: LGHNT and FRNRAP. The CDR3 sequence is 17 residues long. V lost 0 bases to trimming and J lost 0 bases, with 14 bases between them. CDR3 protein: CASGLVLGQSMNTEAFF. CDR3 DNA: TGTGCTAGTGGTTTGGTACTTGGACAGAGCATGAACACTGAAGCTTTCTTT.

This rearrangement joins TRBV6-4 to TRBJ2-2, with D perhaps TRBD2 (5 bases). Trimming cost V 6 bases and J 6 bases, with 8 bases left between them. The CDR3 sequence is 12 residues long. Germline CDR1 reads MRHNA; CDR2 reads SNTAGT. CDR3 sequence: CASSGLSGELFF. Here the CDR3 DNA reads TGTGCCAGCAGCGGACTCTCCGGGGAGCTGTTTTTT.

This rearrangement joins TRBV15 to TRBJ2-1, with 13 nucleotides matching TRBD2. The CDR3 sequence is 18 residues long. V lost 1 base to trimming and J lost 2 bases; unmatched junction nucleotides: 5. The germline V gene encodes CDR1 LNHNV and CDR2 YYDKDF (reference sequence). CDR3: CATSRVLGLAGAYNEQFF. Written as DNA, the CDR3 is TGTGCCACCAGCAGAGTCCTCGGACTAGCGGGAGCCTACAATGAGCAGTTCTTC.

V is TRBV5-4 and J is TRBJ2-1, with a weak D call TRBD1 (6 bases). The CDR3 length is 18 residues. The germline V gene encodes CDR1 SGHNT and CDR2 YYREEE (reference sequence). V dropped 4 bases and J dropped 5 bases, with 25 bases sitting between them. Here the CDR3 DNA reads TGTGCCAGCAGCCAAGAGGGGATCCGTGGGGACATCGACAATGAGCAGTTCTTC. Its protein product is CASSQEGIRGDIDNEQFF.

This clone came up once. The V call is TRBV7-3, the J call TRBJ1-3, with D hard to call. Germline lookup yields CDR1 SGHTA and CDR2 FQGTGA. V gave up 5 bases and J gave up 2 bases, with 7 bases separating them. The CDR3 contains 13 residues. The CDR3 DNA reads TGTGCCAGCAGCGCGAGGCCTGGAAACACCATATATTTT. It codes for CASSARPGNTIYF.

V gene TRBV5-1 combines with J gene TRBJ2-3, with 7 bases matching TRBD2. With 0 bases clipped from V and 3 bases from J, the junction kept 16 bases outside the gene matches. Germline V gives CDR1 SGHRS, CDR2 YFSETQ. The CDR3 totals 19 residues. This CDR3 reads CASSLDMKRGMGGTDTQYF. In DNA, the CDR3 is TGCGCCAGCAGCTTGGATATGAAACGGGGAATGGGAGGGACAGATACGCAGTATTTT.

As to this clone: An end of the junction differs from the germline gene, which may be a read error. This rearrangement joins TRBV20-1 to TRBJ2-7; D remains unclear. The V gene's germline CDR1 is DFQATT and CDR2 SNEGSKA (reference sequence). CDR3 length: 9 residues. The CDR3 loop is CSASTERAF. In DNA form, the CDR3 reads TGCAGTGCTAGCACAGAAAGAGCCTTC.

The rearrangement uses TRBV9 and TRBJ1-3; no firm D call. This CDR3 is built from 13 residues. Germline CDR1 SGDLS, CDR2 YYNGEE. V was trimmed by 3 bases and J by 0 bases, leaving 4 bases between them. CDR3 sequence: CASSADSGNTIYF. DNA of the CDR3: TGTGCCAGCAGCGCTGACTCTGGAAACACCATATATTTT.

V gene TRBV18 combines with J gene TRBJ2-1; 9 bases map to TRBD2. Germline V gene sequence: CDR1 KGHSH, CDR2 LQKENI. Germline trimming cut 2 bases from V and 1 base from J; bases unmatched to any gene: 12. The CDR3 spans 19 residues. In nucleotides, the CDR3 is TGTGCCAGCTCACCAGGAGCGGGAGGCCCTTTGTCTTCCTACAATGAGCAGTTCTTC. This gives the protein CASSPGAGGPLSSYNEQFF.

The chain employs TRBV7-3 and TRBJ2-1; TRBD2 is a possible D gene (6 bases). The CDR3 is made up of 15 amino acids. The germline CDR1 and CDR2 sequences are SGHTA and FQGTGA. The V and J ends lost 6 bases and 0 bases respectively, with 12 bases between them. The DNA of the CDR3 is TGTGCCAGCAGTCGGTACGGGAGCTCCTACAATGAGCAGTTCTTC. Translated: CASSRYGSSYNEQFF.

A note on this clone: This sample includes further DNA sequences coding for the same CDR3. The V gene is TRBV29-1, the J gene TRBJ1-5; the match to TRBD1 covers 9 bases. Germline loops: CDR1 SQVTM, CDR2 ANQGSEA. The length of the CDR3 is 13 residues. V was clipped by 3 bases and J by 4 bases; unmatched bases: 1. CDR3 protein: CSVETGGNQPQHF. The CDR3 DNA follows: TGCAGCGTTGAGACAGGGGGGAATCAGCCCCAGCATTTT.

The gene calls are TRBV21-1 and TRBJ2-7; the table assigns TRBD2, which was not confirmed against the DNA. TRBV21-1 has pseudogene status. This CDR3 has 17 amino acids. Written as DNA, the CDR3 is TGTGCCAGCGCCGGAACTAGCGGGACGATCGACTCCTACGAGCAGTACTTC. The encoded protein is CASAGTSGTIDSYEQYF.

This clone was observed a few times. The gene calls are TRBV10-3 and TRBJ2-5; maybe TRBD2 (6 bases). Trimming pared 10 bases from V and 5 bases from J, leaving 20 bases between. The germline gives CDR1 ENHRY, CDR2 SYGVKD. CDR3 length: 14 residues. The CDR3 region is CATGGEGSLETQYF. The CDR3 coding sequence is TGTGCCACCGGGGGTGAGGGGTCGTTGGAGACCCAGTACTTC.

This chain connects TRBV5-1 to TRBJ2-3; possibly TRBD1 for D (6 bases). V was clipped by 4 bases and J by 6 bases, with 18 bases between them. Germline CDR1 is SGHRS and CDR2 is YFSETQ. The CDR3 has 15 residues. The CDR3 loop reads CASSPWTDAYDTQYF. CDR3 DNA: TGCGCCAGCAGCCCCTGGACAGATGCTTATGATACGCAGTATTTT.

This clone was seen only a few times. This chain uses TRBV29-1 with TRBJ2-5; TRBD2 matches at 8 bases. Germline loops: CDR1 SQVTM, CDR2 ANQGSEA. J gave up 4 bases and V 5 bases, and 9 bases lay outside the gene matches. The CDR3 is made up of 14 amino acids. CDR3 loop: CSVFWGAGGETQYF. The CDR3 coding sequence is TGCAGCGTTTTTTGGGGGGCGGGAGGAGAGACCCAGTACTTC.

Comments on this clone: The likely explanation is a read error, given a far larger clone one base away. The chain recombines TRBV30 with TRBJ1-2, with D uncertain. This CDR3 is built from 14 residues. The germline CDR1 and CDR2 sequences are GTSNPN and SVGIG (reference sequence). CDR3 nucleotide sequence: TGTGCCTGGAGTGTCGGGCCTTCCTTCTATGGCCACACCTTC. Residues: CAWSVGPSFYGHTF.

This chain connects TRBV5-4 to TRBJ1-1; D ambiguous. The CDR3 consists of 14 residues. V shed 4 bases and J shed 1 base, with 11 bases lying between them. The germline gives CDR1 SGHNT, CDR2 YYREEE (reference sequence). CDR3 sequence (DNA): TGTGCCAGCAGCGAGAAGGTAACGAACACTGAAGCTTTCTTT. As protein: CASSEKVTNTEAFF.

The genes are TRBV1 and TRBJ2-3. TRBV1 is given as a pseudogene. The CDR3 consists of 16 residues. CDR3 in amino acids: CTSSQVGSRQTDTQYF. The DNA for the CDR3 is TGCACCAGCAGCCAAGTCGGAAGTCGGCAGACAGATACGCAGTATTTT.

The chain links TRBV25-1 to TRBJ1-2; D gene unclear. Germline V gene lookup returns CDR1 MGHDK and CDR2 SYGVNS. V was pared by 6 bases and J by 1 base, with 9 bases between. There are 13 residues in the CDR3. For the CDR3, the DNA is TGTGCCAGCAGCAGCAGCGGTAACTATGGCTACACCTTC. Its protein product is CASSSSGNYGYTF.

This chain connects TRBV10-3 to TRBJ2-7, with TRBD2 matching 9 bases. The ends lost 7 bases at V and 0 bases at J; junction bases unmatched: 7. Germline loops: CDR1 ENHRY, CDR2 SYGVKD. This CDR3 is 15 amino acids long. The CDR3 loop reads CAINTGTSSSYEQYF. CDR3 bases: TGTGCCATCAATACCGGGACTAGCAGCTCCTACGAGCAGTACTTC.

The J gene is TRBJ1-1, the V gene TRBV29-1, with D uncertain. From germline, CDR1 is SQVTM and CDR2 ANQGSEA. This CDR3 contains 14 residues. The germline V and J ends were trimmed by 3 bases and 0 bases, with 11 bases remaining between them. The CDR3 DNA is TGCAGCGTTGAGGCGGGAACCATGAACACTGAAGCTTTCTTT. It specifies CSVEAGTMNTEAFF.

This clone was detected only a few times. This chain uses TRBV4-1 with TRBJ1-3; D call uncertain. Germline loops: CDR1 MGHRA, CDR2 YSYEKL. The CDR3 sequence is 15 residues long. Trimming took 0 bases from V and 4 from J, leaving 10 bases between them. CDR3 amino acids: CASSQEAGIGNTIYF. The DNA of the CDR3 is TGCGCCAGCAGCCAAGAAGCAGGAATCGGAAACACCATATATTTT.